What follows are 26 T cell receptor beta chains derived from one specimen sequenced in a study of T cells in Graves' hyperthyroidism and ophthalmopathy. TCR beta CDR3 region amplification was performed from RNA transcripts. The study used the HTBI primer set for a first-round RT-PCR of the TCR CDR3. TCRdb re-called the multiplex PCR reads through MiXCR, storing one row per CDR3 protein. The sample has about 840,000 distinct CDR3 sequences; over 35% are singletons. Sequenced material: blood. These receptors originate from a man aged 18-30 years with Graves' hyperthyroidism.

The chain uses TRBV29-1 and TRBJ1-2; D remains unclear. The germline gives CDR1 SQVTM, CDR2 ANQGSEA. The CDR3 runs 15 residues. This chain's CDR3 is CASSQGPLDSGGYTF. The CDR3 DNA is TGCGCCAGCAGCCAAGGACCCTTGGACTCGGGGGGCTACACCTTC.

The chain is built from TRBV29-1 and TRBJ2-7, with TRBD2 matching over 15 bases. The CDR3 spans 13 residues. CDR1 is SQVTM and CDR2 is ANQGSEA in the germline V gene. Trimming cost V 7 bases and J 13 bases; bases outside gene matches: 11. CDR3 in amino acids: CSAKGLAGGTSYF. The CDR3 DNA sequence: TGCAGCGCCAAGGGACTAGCGGGAGGAACCTCTTACTTC.

The chain couples TRBV6-5 to TRBJ2-5, with D perhaps given as TRBD1 or TRBD2 (5 bases each). This CDR3 is 13 amino acids long. CDR1 is MNHEY and CDR2 is SVGAGI in the germline V gene. V lost 4 bases and J lost 9, with 15 bases in between. The CDR3 here is CASSSTRGWAQYF. CDR3 sequence (DNA): TGTGCCAGCAGTTCTACCCGGGGCTGGGCCCAGTACTTC.

This clonotype was detected ten times or more. The chain combines TRBV29-1 with TRBJ2-7; 9 bases are shared with TRBD1. Germline CDR1 SQVTM, CDR2 ANQGSEA. The CDR3 covers 14 residues. V dropped 4 bases and J dropped 6; count of bases not matched to a gene: 10. CDR3: CSVARTGARSEQYF. The CDR3 DNA reads as TGCAGCGTTGCTCGGACAGGGGCCCGCAGCGAGCAGTACTTC.

This chain joins TRBV7-3 and TRBJ2-1; 10 nucleotides match TRBD2. Germline loops: CDR1 SGHTA, CDR2 FQGTGA. The V and J ends lost 5 bases and 0 bases, in that order; junction bases with no gene match: 1. The CDR3 has 15 residues. Written as DNA, the CDR3 is TGTGCCAGCAGCCCTAGCGGGAGCTCCTACAATGAGCAGTTCTTC. It encodes CASSPSGSSYNEQFF. Supplemented by reference TRBV7-3 and TRBJ2-1, the full variable domain reads GAGVSQTPSNKVTEKGKYVELRCDPISGHTALYWYRQSLGQGPEFLIYFQGTGAADDSGLPNDRFFAVRPEGSVSTLKIQRTERGDSAVYLCASSPSGSSYNEQFFGPGTRLTVL.

V is TRBV5-1 and J is TRBJ1-5; D might be TRBD1 (6 bases). CDR3 length: 15 amino acids. V lost 0 bases and J lost 9, with 16 bases in between. Germline assignment: CDR1 SGHRS and CDR2 YFSETQ. CDR3 nucleotide sequence: TGCGCCAGCAGCTTGGACGGGGGCGCCGAGGCGCCCCAGCATTTT. This encodes CASSLDGGAEAPQHF.

J is TRBJ1-1 and V is TRBV29-1; TRBD1 matches 8 bases. With 8 bases clipped from V and 6 bases from J, the junction kept 5 bases outside the gene matches. The CDR3 loop spans 11 amino acids. The germline CDR1 and CDR2 sequences are SQVTM and ANQGSEA. CDR3 nucleotides: TGCAGCTTGGGACAGGTGGCTGAAGCTTTCTTT. This codes for CSLGQVAEAFF.

This clonotype was counted ten times or more. The chain employs TRBV15 and TRBJ2-5; 12 nucleotides line up with TRBD1. Germline assignment: CDR1 LNHNV and CDR2 YYDKDF (reference sequence). Trimming removed 3 bases from V and 5 bases from J; junction bases left unmatched: 13. The CDR3 loop spans 18 amino acids. Written as DNA, the CDR3 is TGTGCCACCAGCAGTCCCTCGGGGACAGGGGGCTTTCGGGAGACCCAGTACTTC. This gives the protein CATSSPSGTGGFRETQYF.

This clonotype appeared many times. The V and J genes are TRBV20-1 and TRBJ2-5; 8 bases agree with TRBD1. Germline CDR1 DFQATT, CDR2 SNEGSKA (reference sequence). The CDR3 extends over 14 amino acids. Unmatched junction bases numbered 3, after V lost 0 bases and J lost 3 bases. The DNA of the CDR3 is TGCAGTGCTAGAGATCCGACAGGGGAAGAGACCCAGTACTTC. Encoded protein: CSARDPTGEETQYF.

This chain joins TRBV29-1 and TRBJ1-1; D is ambiguous. Trimming pared 8 bases from V and 7 bases from J, leaving 20 bases between. The CDR3 has 13 residues. CDR1 and CDR2 (germline): SQVTM, ANQGSEA. For the CDR3, the DNA is TGCAGCATTACAAATCTTGCGGACGGTGAAGCTTTCTTT. This encodes CSITNLADGEAFF.

DNA of the CDR3: TGTGCCAGTAGTCCCCTCCGGGGCGTAACTGAAGCTTTCTTT. This codes for CASSPLRGVTEAFF. The gene calls are TRBV19 and TRBJ1-1; D is perhaps TRBD1 (5 bases). V shed 5 bases and J shed 5 bases, with 15 bases lying between them. The CDR3 spans 14 residues. Germline CDR1 is LNHDA and CDR2 is SQIVND (reference sequence).

The V call is TRBV11-2, the J call TRBJ1-6; 10 bases map to TRBD1. CDR3 length: 14 amino acids. The V and J ends lost 5 bases and 9 bases, in that order; junction bases with no gene match: 4. Germline V CDR1 and CDR2: SGHAT, FQNNGV. The CDR3 is CASSLDRGPSPLHF. The CDR3 nucleotides read TGTGCCAGCAGCCTTGACAGGGGGCCTTCACCCCTCCACTTT.

This rearrangement joins TRBV25-1 to TRBJ2-6; no clear D gene. CDR3 length: 15 amino acids. V was trimmed by 3 bases and J by 6 bases, leaving 12 bases between them. The germline CDR1 and CDR2 sequences are MGHDK and SYGVNS. The CDR3, as DNA: TGTGCCAGCAGTGATTCCTCCGCTGTGGCCAACGTCCTGACTTTC. Encoded protein: CASSDSSAVANVLTF.

In its sample, this clonotype was seen a few times. This sequence joins TRBV20-1 and TRBJ1-1; 8 bases are shared with TRBD1. Trimming took 6 bases from V and 1 from J; bases not matched to a gene: 7. The germline V gene encodes CDR1 DFQATT and CDR2 SNEGSKA (reference sequence). The CDR3 covers 14 residues. The CDR3 bases are TGCAGTGCCAGGGACAGGTGGAGGAACACTGAAGCTTTCTTT. Encoded protein: CSARDRWRNTEAFF.

The V and J genes are TRBV6-5 and TRBJ1-1, with 10 bases identical to TRBD1. Germline CDR1 is MNHEY and CDR2 is SVGAGI. With V trimmed by 2 bases and J by 7 bases, 4 bases remained unmatched. The CDR3 runs 14 residues. The CDR3 DNA follows: TGTGCCAGCAGTTACGACAGGGGGCTTGGTGAAGCTTTCTTT. Translated: CASSYDRGLGEAFF.

On this clonotype: One junction end disagrees with the germline gene, perhaps due to a read error. The chain is built from TRBV12-3 or TRBV12-4 and TRBJ1-5, with 8 positions matching TRBD1. The CDR3 contains 15 residues. CDR3 DNA: TGTGCCAGCAGTCCGACAGGGGTTAGCAGTCAGCCCCAGCATTTT. It is translated as CASSPTGVSSQPQHF.

This clonotype occurred a few times. The chain carries TRBV7-9 and TRBJ1-6; 8 nucleotides agree with TRBD1. Germline CDR1 reads SEHNR; CDR2 reads FQNEAQ (reference sequence). V lost 5 bases, J lost 7 bases, and 4 bases stayed unmatched. This CDR3 is built from 14 residues. CDR3 amino acids: CASSPTGVNSPLHF. As DNA, the CDR3 is TGTGCCAGCAGCCCGACAGGGGTCAATTCACCCCTCCACTTT.

This chain connects TRBV29-1 to TRBJ1-2; 8 bases are a match to TRBD1. With V trimmed by 4 bases and J by 4 bases, 5 bases remained unmatched. The V gene's germline CDR1 is SQVTM and CDR2 ANQGSEA. The CDR3 is 13 residues long. CDR3 coding DNA: TGCAGCGTTGGTGGGACAGGAACCTATGGCTACACCTTC. Residues: CSVGGTGTYGYTF. The variable domain in full, with the rest retrieved from reference TRBV29-1 and TRBJ1-2, is SAVISQKPSRDICQRGTSLTIQCQVDSQVTMMFWYRQQPGQSLTLIATANQGSEATYESGFVIDKFPISRPNLTFSTLTVSNMSPEDSSIYLCSVGGTGTYGYTFGSGTRLTVV.

J is TRBJ2-7 and V is TRBV6-5, with D uncertain. Trimming took 3 bases from V and 1 from J, leaving 10 bases between them. CDR3 length: 14 amino acids. CDR1 is MNHEY and CDR2 is SVGAGI in the germline V gene. The CDR3 here is CASSYRRVSYEQYF. The CDR3 coding sequence is TGTGCCAGCAGTTATCGTCGGGTGTCCTACGAGCAGTACTTC.

This clonotype was seen at least ten times. DNA of the CDR3: TGTGCCAGCAGCTTCGGGGAGTATGGCTACACCTTC. It codes for CASSFGEYGYTF. The genes are TRBV11-3 and TRBJ1-2; D is undetermined. V lost 3 bases, J lost 5 bases, and 7 bases lay in between. The CDR3 extends over 12 amino acids. Germline CDR1 reads SGHNT; CDR2 reads YENEEA. The full variable domain, its missing parts supplied by reference TRBV11-3 and TRBJ1-2, is EAGVVQSPRYKIIEKKQPVAFWCNPISGHNTLYWYLQNLGQGPELLIRYENEEAVDDSQLPKDRFSAERLKGVDSTLKIQPAELGDSAVYLCASSFGEYGYTFGSGTRLTVV.

This chain links TRBV20-1 with TRBJ2-7; D gene unclear. Germline CDR1 DFQATT, CDR2 SNEGSKA (reference sequence). This CDR3 spans 15 amino acids. Trimming pared 0 bases from V and 7 bases from J, leaving 19 bases between. The CDR3 spells CSARDPQMASGEQYF. The CDR3 DNA reads as TGCAGTGCTAGAGATCCCCAGATGGCATCGGGTGAGCAGTACTTC.

This clonotype showed up just a few times. The rearrangement joins TRBV13 to TRBJ2-6; D not certain. Germline V CDR1 and CDR2: PRHDT, FYEKMQ (reference sequence). The ends were cut back, 5 bases at V and 3 bases at J, with 8 bases in the middle. The CDR3 is made up of 14 amino acids. The CDR3 DNA follows: TGTGCCAGCAGCCCCCTTCGTGGGGCCAACGTCCTGACTTTC. Protein product: CASSPLRGANVLTF.

Details on this clonotype: A much larger clone lies one base from this, so it may be a read error. The chain carries TRBV9 and TRBJ1-6; D may be TRBD1 (6 bases). Deletions cut 3 bases from V and 14 bases from J, with 15 bases between. The germline CDR1 and CDR2 sequences are SGDLS and YYNGEE. This CDR3 has 13 amino acids. As DNA, the CDR3 is TGTGCCAGCAGCGACCTCCAGGGGATTTCCCTCCACTTT. Amino acid sequence: CASSDLQGISLHF.

The chain carries TRBV7-2 and TRBJ1-1, with 7 positions matching TRBD1. The CDR3 sequence is 15 residues long. Germline CDR1 and CDR2: SGHTA and FQGNSA. With 5 bases clipped from V and 0 bases from J, the junction kept 6 bases outside the gene matches. The CDR3 DNA reads as TGTGCCAGCAGCGCGCCGGACAGGCTGAACACTGAAGCTTTCTTT. Amino acids: CASSAPDRLNTEAFF.

Many counts were recorded for this clonotype. The genes are TRBV6-5 and TRBJ2-2, with D perhaps TRBD1 (5 bases). The CDR3 covers 14 residues. The germline gives CDR1 MNHEY, CDR2 SVGAGI. The germline V and J ends were trimmed by 2 bases and 5 bases, with 9 bases remaining between them. The CDR3 coding sequence is TGTGCCAGCAGTTACCAGGGAAGGACCGGGGAGCTGTTTTTT. The encoded protein is CASSYQGRTGELFF.

This clonotype was picked up many times. The CDR3 coding sequence is TGTGCCACCAGCAGGGACACCCTGGGGGGCGAGCAGTACTTC. Residues: CATSRDTLGGEQYF. This chain links TRBV15 with TRBJ2-7; maybe TRBD2 (6 bases). The ends were cut back, 3 bases at V and 6 bases at J, with 15 bases in the middle. This CDR3 has 14 residues. Germline V gene sequence: CDR1 LNHNV, CDR2 YYDKDF (reference sequence). Full variable domain (remainder filled in from reference TRBV15 and TRBJ2-7): DAMVIQNPRYQVTQFGKPVTLSCSQTLNHNVMYWYQQKSSQAPKLLFHYYDKDFNNEADTPDNFQSRRPNTSFCFLDIRSPGLGDTAMYLCATSRDTLGGEQYFGPGTRLTVT.